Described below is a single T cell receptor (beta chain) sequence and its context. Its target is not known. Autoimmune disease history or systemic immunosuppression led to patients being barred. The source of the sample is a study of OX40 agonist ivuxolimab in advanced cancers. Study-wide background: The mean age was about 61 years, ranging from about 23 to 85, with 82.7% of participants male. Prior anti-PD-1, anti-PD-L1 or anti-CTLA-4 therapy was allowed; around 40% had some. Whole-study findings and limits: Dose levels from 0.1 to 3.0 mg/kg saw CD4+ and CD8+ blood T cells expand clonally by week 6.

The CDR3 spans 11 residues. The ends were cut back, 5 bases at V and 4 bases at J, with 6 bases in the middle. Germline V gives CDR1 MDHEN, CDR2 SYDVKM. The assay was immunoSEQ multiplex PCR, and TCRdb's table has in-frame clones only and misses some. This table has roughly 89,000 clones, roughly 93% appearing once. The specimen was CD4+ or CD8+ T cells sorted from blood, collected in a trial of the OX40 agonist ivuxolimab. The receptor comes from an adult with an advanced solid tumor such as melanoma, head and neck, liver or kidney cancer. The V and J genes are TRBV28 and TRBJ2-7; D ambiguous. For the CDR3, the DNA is TGTGCCAGCAGTCTGTTATACGAGCAGTACTTC. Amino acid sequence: CASSLLYEQYF.